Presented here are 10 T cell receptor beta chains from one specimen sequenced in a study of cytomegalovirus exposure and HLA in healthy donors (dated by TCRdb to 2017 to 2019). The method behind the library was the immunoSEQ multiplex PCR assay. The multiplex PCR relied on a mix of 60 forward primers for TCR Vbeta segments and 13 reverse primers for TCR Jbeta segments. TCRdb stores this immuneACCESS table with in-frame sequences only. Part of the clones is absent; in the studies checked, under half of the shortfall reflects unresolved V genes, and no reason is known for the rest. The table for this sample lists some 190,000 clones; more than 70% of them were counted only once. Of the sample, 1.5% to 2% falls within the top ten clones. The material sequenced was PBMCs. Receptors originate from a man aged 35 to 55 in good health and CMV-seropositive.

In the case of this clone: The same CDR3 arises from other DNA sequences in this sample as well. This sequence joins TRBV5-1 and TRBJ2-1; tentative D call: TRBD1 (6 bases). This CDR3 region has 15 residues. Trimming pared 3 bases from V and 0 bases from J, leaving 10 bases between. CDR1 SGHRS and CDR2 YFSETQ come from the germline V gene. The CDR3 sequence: CASSWTESSYNEQFF. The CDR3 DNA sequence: TGCGCCAGCAGCTGGACAGAGAGCTCCTACAATGAGCAGTTCTTC.

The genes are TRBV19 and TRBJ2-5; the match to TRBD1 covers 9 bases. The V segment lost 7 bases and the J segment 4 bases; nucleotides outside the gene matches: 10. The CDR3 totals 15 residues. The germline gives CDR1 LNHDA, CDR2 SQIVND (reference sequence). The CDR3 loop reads CASKTTGGGLETQYF. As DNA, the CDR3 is TGTGCCAGTAAAACAACAGGGGGCGGGCTAGAGACCCAGTACTTC.

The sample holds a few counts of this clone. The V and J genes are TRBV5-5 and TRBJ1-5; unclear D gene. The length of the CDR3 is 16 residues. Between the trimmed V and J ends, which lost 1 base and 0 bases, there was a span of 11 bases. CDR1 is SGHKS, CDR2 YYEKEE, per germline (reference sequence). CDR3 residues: CASSLLGVDSNQPQHF. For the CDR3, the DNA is TGTGCCAGCAGCTTGTTGGGCGTGGATAGCAATCAGCCCCAGCATTTT.

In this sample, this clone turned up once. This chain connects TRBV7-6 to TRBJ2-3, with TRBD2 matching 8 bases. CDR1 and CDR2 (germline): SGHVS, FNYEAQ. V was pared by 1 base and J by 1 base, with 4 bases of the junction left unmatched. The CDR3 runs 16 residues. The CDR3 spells CASSLEAGERTDTQYF. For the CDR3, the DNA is TGTGCCAGCAGCTTAGAAGCGGGGGAGCGCACAGATACGCAGTATTTT.

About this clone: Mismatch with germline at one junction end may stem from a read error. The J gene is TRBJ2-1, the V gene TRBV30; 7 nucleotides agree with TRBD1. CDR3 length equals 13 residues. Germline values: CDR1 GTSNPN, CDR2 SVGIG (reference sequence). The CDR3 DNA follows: TGTGCCTGGAGTATCAGGGGGATCAATGGGCAGTTCTTC. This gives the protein CAWSIRGINGQFF.

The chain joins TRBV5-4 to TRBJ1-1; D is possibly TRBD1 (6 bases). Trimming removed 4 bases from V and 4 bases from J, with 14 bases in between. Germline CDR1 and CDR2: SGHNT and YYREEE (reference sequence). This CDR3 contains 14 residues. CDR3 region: CASSLRAGVTEAFF. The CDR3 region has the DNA TGTGCCAGCAGCCTTAGGGCAGGGGTCACTGAAGCTTTCTTT.

The CDR3 DNA is TGTGCCTGGAGTGAAGGGGCGGGGAACTACGAGCAGTACTTC. This translates into CAWSEGAGNYEQYF. The gene calls are TRBV30 and TRBJ2-7, with D possibly being TRBD2 (6 bases). The V end lost 1 base, the J end lost 3 bases, and 13 bases lay between the germline ends. The germline gives CDR1 GTSNPN, CDR2 SVGIG (reference sequence). This CDR3 comprises 14 residues. Drawing the rest from reference TRBV30 and TRBJ2-7, the complete variable domain is SQTIHQWPATLVQPVGSPLSLECTVEGTSNPNLYWYRQAAGRGLQLLFYSVGIGQISSEVPQNLSASRPQDRQFILSSKKLLLSDSGFYLCAWSEGAGNYEQYFGPGTRLTVT.

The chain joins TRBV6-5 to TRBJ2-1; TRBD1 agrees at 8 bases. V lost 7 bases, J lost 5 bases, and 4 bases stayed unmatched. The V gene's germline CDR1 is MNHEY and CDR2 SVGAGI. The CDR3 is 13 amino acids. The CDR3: CASTGQGDNEQFF. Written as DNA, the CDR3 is TGTGCCAGCACAGGACAGGGAGACAATGAGCAGTTCTTC.

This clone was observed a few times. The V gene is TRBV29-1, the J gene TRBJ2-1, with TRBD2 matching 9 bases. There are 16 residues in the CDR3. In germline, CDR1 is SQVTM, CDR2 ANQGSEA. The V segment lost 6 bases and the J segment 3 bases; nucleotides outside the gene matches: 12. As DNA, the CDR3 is TGCAGCGTAGTAATATTAGCGGGAGACGTCTACAATGAGCAGTTCTTC. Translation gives CSVVILAGDVYNEQFF.

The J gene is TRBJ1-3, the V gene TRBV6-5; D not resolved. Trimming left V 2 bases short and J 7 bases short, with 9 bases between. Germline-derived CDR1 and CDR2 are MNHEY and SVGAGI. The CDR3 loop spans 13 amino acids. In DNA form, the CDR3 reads TGTGCCAGCAGTTACGACGGGTGGAACACCATATATTTT. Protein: CASSYDGWNTIYF.